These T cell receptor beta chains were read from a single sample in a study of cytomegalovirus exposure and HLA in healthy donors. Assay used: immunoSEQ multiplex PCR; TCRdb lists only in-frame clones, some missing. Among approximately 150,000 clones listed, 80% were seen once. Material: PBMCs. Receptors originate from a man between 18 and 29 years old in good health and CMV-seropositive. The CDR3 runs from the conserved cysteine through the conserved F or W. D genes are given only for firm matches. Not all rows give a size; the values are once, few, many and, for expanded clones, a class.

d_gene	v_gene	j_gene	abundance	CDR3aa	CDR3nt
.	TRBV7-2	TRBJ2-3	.	CASSLDLGGTTDTQYF	TGTGCCAGCAGCTTAGACTTGGGGGGTACCACAGATACGCAGTATTTT
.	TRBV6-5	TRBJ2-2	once	CASSYLNTGELFF	TGTGCCAGCAGTTACCTAAACACCGGGGAGCTGTTTTTT
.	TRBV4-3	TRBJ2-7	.	CASSPEGESSYEQYF	TGCGCCAGCAGCCCCGAGGGCGAGAGCTCCTACGAGCAGTACTTC
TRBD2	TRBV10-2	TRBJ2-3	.	CASSERGLVGGHFPDTQYF	TGCGCCAGCAGTGAGCGGGGACTAGTGGGGGGGCATTTCCCAGATACGCAGTATTTT
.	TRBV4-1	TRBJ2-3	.	CASSQDQWADSDTQYF	TGCGCCAGCAGCCAAGATCAATGGGCTGATTCAGATACGCAGTATTTT
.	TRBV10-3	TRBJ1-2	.	CAISEQVSIVDYGYTF	TGTGCCATCAGTGAGCAGGTCTCGATTGTCGACTATGGCTACACCTTC
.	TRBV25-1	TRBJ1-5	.	CASRIPTEASNQPQHF	TGTGCCAGCAGGATTCCGACAGAAGCGTCCAATCAGCCCCAGCATTTT
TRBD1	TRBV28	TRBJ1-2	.	CASRPGTATNYGYTF	TGTGCCAGCAGGCCCGGGACAGCGACTAACTATGGCTACACCTTC
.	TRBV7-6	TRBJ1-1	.	CASSSMGDTEAFF	TGTGCCAGCAGCAGTATGGGAGACACTGAAGCTTTCTTT
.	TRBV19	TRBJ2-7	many	CASSIDQGGPYEQYF	TGTGCCAGTAGTATAGATCAGGGCGGACCCTACGAGCAGTACTTC
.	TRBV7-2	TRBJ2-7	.	CASSYGAHYEQYF	TGTGCCAGCAGCTACGGAGCACACTACGAGCAGTACTTC
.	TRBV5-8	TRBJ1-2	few	CASSSRTVDYGYTF	TGTGCCAGCAGCTCGCGGACAGTCGACTATGGCTACACCTTC
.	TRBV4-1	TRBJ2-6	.	CASSQGSAGANVLTF	TGCGCCAGCAGCCAAGGGTCAGCTGGGGCCAACGTCCTGACTTTC
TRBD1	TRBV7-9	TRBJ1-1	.	CASSLVGRQGDTEAFF	TGTGCCAGCAGCTTAGTGGGTAGACAGGGGGACACTGAAGCTTTCTTT
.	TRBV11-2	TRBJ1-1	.	CASSHEPGGNTEAFF	TGTGCCAGCAGCCACGAGCCGGGGGGGAACACTGAAGCTTTCTTT
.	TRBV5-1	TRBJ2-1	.	CASSDGPRGEQFF	TGCGCCAGCAGCGACGGACCTCGGGGGGAGCAGTTCTTC
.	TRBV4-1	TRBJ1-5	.	CASSQEARLGNQPQHF	TGCGCCAGCAGCCAAGAGGCCAGGTTGGGCAATCAGCCCCAGCATTTT
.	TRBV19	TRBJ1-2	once	CASRPDRFLSGYTF	TGTGCCAGTAGGCCGGACAGATTCCTCTCCGGCTACACCTTC
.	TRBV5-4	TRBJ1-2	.	CASSSRQGPSGGYTF	TGTGCCAGCAGCTCACGGCAGGGCCCGTCAGGTGGCTACACCTTC
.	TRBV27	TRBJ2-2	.	CASSLVGNGELFF	TGTGCCAGCAGTTTAGTCGGGAACGGGGAGCTGTTTTTT
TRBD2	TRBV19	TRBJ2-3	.	CASSGRGGTDTQYF	TGTGCCAGTAGCGGGAGGGGTGGCACAGATACGCAGTATTTT
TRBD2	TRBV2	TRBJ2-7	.	CASLLGLASEQYF	TGTGCCAGTCTGCTTGGACTAGCCTCCGAGCAGTACTTC
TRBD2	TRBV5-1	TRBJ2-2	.	CASSLSTSAIGELFF	TGCGCCAGCAGCTTGTCGACTAGCGCGATCGGGGAGCTGTTTTTT
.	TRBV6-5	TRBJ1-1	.	CASRPAGNTEAFF	TGTGCCAGCAGACCCGCCGGGAACACTGAAGCTTTCTTT
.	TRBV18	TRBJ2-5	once	CASSPGLIETQYF	TGTGCCAGCTCACCTGGCTTAATAGAGACCCAGTACTTC
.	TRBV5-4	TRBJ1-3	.	CASSLQGNSGNTIYF	TGTGCCAGCAGCTTGCAGGGTAACTCTGGAAACACCATATATTTT
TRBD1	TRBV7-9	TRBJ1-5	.	CASSCPGQAPRWGNQPQHF	TGTGCCAGCAGCTGCCCCGGACAGGCCCCCCGGTGGGGCAATCAGCCCCAGCATTTT
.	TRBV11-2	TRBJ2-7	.	CASSFLYEQYF	TGTGCCAGCAGCTTTCTCTACGAGCAGTACTTC
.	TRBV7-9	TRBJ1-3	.	CASSLTPSGNTIYF	TGTGCCAGCAGCCTGACACCATCTGGAAACACCATATATTTT
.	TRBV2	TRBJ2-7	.	CASRSSGGIYEQYF	TGTGCCAGCAGGTCTAGTGGGGGGATCTACGAGCAGTACTTC
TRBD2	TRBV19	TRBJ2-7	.	CASSRSWGGYEQYF	TGTGCCAGTAGCCGCTCTTGGGGGGGCTACGAGCAGTACTTC
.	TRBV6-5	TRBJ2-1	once	CAASRIYGFNEQFF	TGTGCCGCCAGCAGAATATACGGGTTCAATGAGCAGTTCTTC
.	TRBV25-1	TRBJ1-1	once	CASSPWGEKTEAFF	TGTGCCAGCAGTCCCTGGGGGGAGAAGACTGAAGCTTTCTTT
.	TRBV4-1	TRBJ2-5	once	CASSQEEWGDETQYF	TGCGCCAGCAGCCAAGAGGAGTGGGGGGATGAGACCCAGTACTTC
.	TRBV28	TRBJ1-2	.	CASSDTGTWNGYTF	TGTGCCAGCAGTGATACAGGGACGTGGAATGGCTACACCTTC
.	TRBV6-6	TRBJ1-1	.	CASSYSLTEAFF	TGTGCCAGCAGTTACAGCCTCACTGAAGCTTTCTTT
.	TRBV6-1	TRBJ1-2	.	CASSERQLHGYTF	TGTGCCAGCAGTGAACGACAACTTCATGGCTACACCTTC
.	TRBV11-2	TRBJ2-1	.	CASSLGASAGNEQFF	TGTGCCAGCAGCTTAGGCGCATCCGCGGGCAATGAGCAGTTCTTC
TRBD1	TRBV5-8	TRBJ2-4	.	CASSHGGGQGAENIQYF	TGTGCCAGCAGCCATGGCGGAGGACAGGGGGCCGAAAACATTCAGTACTTC
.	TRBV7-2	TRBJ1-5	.	CASSLTGMSQPQHF	TGTGCCAGCAGCTTGACAGGCATGTCTCAGCCCCAGCATTTT
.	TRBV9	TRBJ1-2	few	CASSVGSGAGYGYTF	TGTGCCAGCAGCGTAGGCAGCGGGGCGGGTTATGGCTACACCTTC
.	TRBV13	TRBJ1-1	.	CASSVQGPSVLVGAFF	TGTGCCAGCAGTGTACAGGGCCCTTCTGTGTTGGTTGGAGCTTTCTTT
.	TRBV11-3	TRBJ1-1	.	CASSERGGRNTEAFF	TGTGCCAGCAGCGAAAGGGGGGGCCGGAACACTGAAGCTTTCTTT
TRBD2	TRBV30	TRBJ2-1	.	CAWGRLAGRVSEQFF	TGTGCCTGGGGCCGACTAGCGGGAAGGGTAAGTGAGCAGTTCTTC
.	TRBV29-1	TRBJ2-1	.	CSVELTVDEQFF	TGCAGCGTTGAACTAACCGTGGATGAGCAGTTCTTC
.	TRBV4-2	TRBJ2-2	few	CASSPPGGELFF	TGTGCCAGCAGCCCCCCGGGAGGGGAGCTGTTTTTT
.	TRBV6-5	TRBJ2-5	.	CASSRSGGAAETQYF	TGTGCCAGCAGCCGCAGTGGGGGGGCCGCGGAGACCCAGTACTTC
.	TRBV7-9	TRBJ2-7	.	CASGLYEQYF	TGTGCCAGCGGTCTATACGAGCAGTACTTC
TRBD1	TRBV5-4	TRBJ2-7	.	CASSLGTGTGRYEQYF	TGTGCCAGCAGCTTAGGGACCGGGACAGGGCGCTACGAGCAGTACTTC
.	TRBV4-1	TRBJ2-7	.	CASSQVPGVSSYEQYF	TGCGCCAGCAGCCAAGTCCCAGGGGTTAGCTCCTACGAGCAGTACTTC
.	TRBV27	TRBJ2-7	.	CASTQAAGSYEQYF	TGTGCCAGCACCCAGGCCGCGGGCTCCTACGAGCAGTACTTC
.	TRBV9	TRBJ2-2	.	CASSAPPDSPNTGELFF	TGTGCCAGCAGCGCCCCTCCGGACAGTCCGAACACCGGGGAGCTGTTTTTT
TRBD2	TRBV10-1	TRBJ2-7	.	CARRSSQDRQTAGGFYEQYF	TGCGCCAGAAGAAGTTCCCAGGACAGGCAGACAGCGGGGGGCTTCTACGAGCAGTACTTC
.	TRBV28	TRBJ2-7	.	CASNLGHTYEQYF	TGTGCCAGCAACCTCGGACATACCTACGAGCAGTACTTC
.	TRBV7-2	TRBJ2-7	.	CASSLDGGGGYEQYF	TGTGCCAGCAGCTTAGATGGCGGTGGGGGGTACGAGCAGTACTTC
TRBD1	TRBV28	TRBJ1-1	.	CATLPGGREFAEAFF	TGTGCCACCTTACCAGGGGGTCGGGAGTTCGCTGAAGCTTTCTTT
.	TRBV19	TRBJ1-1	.	CASYPHRTVNTEAFF	TGTGCCAGTTATCCGCACAGGACAGTGAACACTGAAGCTTTCTTT
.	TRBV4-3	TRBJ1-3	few	CASSQEQGSGNTIYF	TGCGCCAGCAGCCAAGAACAGGGCTCTGGAAACACCATATATTTT
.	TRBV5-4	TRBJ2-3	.	CASSFTGTSTDTQYF	TGTGCCAGCAGCTTTACCGGGACTAGCACAGATACGCAGTATTTT